The T cell receptor beta chain under discussion was sequenced for a study of molecular identifiers for immune sequencing clone quantification. The overall study: Sequencing covered four of five parts into which replicate RNA from approximately 22,000 or 94,000 naive CD8 cells was split.

Study-level points and caveats: One cell's worth of spiked Jurkat TCR RNA was reportedly detectable among 1 million or so naive cells.

One entry per CDR3 protein results from TCRdb running MiXCR on the PCR reads. This sample has 70,000 to 95,000 distinct CDR3 sequences, with under 20% found just once. Naive CD8 libraries came from around 18,000 to 910,000 sorted cells with 10%, 30% or 50% RNA. The germline V gene has CDR1 MNHEY and CDR2 SVGEGT. CDR3 length equals 11 residues. To note about this clonotype: The antigen remains unidentified. A much larger clone sits a single nucleotide away, making a read error possible.

This chain links TRBV6-2 or TRBV6-3 with TRBJ1-2; D is unclear. Sequences were obtained from naive CD8+ T cells from blood, with Jurkat cell RNA spiked in. Described subset: FACS-sorted CD8+CD4-CCR7+CD45RA+ naive T cells. The receptor comes from a human donor in good health. Some libraries in this study had Jurkat cell RNA spiked in. CDR3 DNA: TGTGCCAGCAACACCTACTATGGCTACGCCTTC. Translating it yields CASNTYYGYAF.